This TCR beta chain stems from a study of blood T cells in healthy people across ages. Study summary: The template switching approach captured approximately one barcoded beta molecule for every two T cells.

CDR3 length: 15 amino acids. With a J-beta primer mix and a sample-barcoded 5' primer, a second PCR ran about 6 to 11 cycles. TCRdb re-analysed the 5' RACE reads in MiXCR, keeping a single row per CDR3 protein. The sample holds more than 650,000 distinct CDR3 sequences; roughly 24% are singletons and the top ten take 3%. This same sample was also part of a study on T cells of mothers and their children. That work contributes: Barcodes and 2-4 random nucleotides were added by M1S in the second PCR.

The gene calls are TRBV21-1 and TRBJ2-5; the listed D gene, TRBD1, was not tested against the DNA. Matching the DNA end better, TRBJ2-7 makes the J call doubtful. TRBV21-1 is annotated as a pseudogene. The source of this sequence is a boy aged 5-17 years in good health. Specimen: blood. For the CDR3, the DNA is TGTGCCAGCAGCAAGGGACGGTGGAAATTCTACGAGCAGTACTTC. Encoded protein: CASSKGRWKFYEQYF.